The 29 T cell receptor beta chains presented below share a single source sample, sequenced in a study of T cells in Graves' hyperthyroidism and ophthalmopathy. The CDR3 regions of TCR beta were amplified from RNA transcripts. TCR CDR3 underwent first-round RT-PCR with the HTBI primer set. TCRdb passed the multiplex PCR reads through MiXCR, listing each CDR3 protein once. Here the sample spans about 250,000 distinct CDR3 sequences, about 20% being singletons. Input material: blood. The origin of the receptors is a young man with Graves' ophthalmopathy.

This clonotype was seen more than once but under ten times. V gene TRBV7-9 combines with J gene TRBJ2-5, with D perhaps TRBD2 (5 bases). The CDR3 consists of 16 residues. Per the germline V gene, CDR1 is SEHNR and CDR2 is FQNEAQ (reference sequence). Trimming stripped 5 bases from V and 2 bases from J, with 18 bases between. The DNA for the CDR3 is TGTGCCAGCAGCCCCACATTGGCGGGCCAACAAGAGACCCAGTACTTC. Translation gives CASSPTLAGQQETQYF.

This clonotype was recorded a few times. The CDR3 sequence: CASYKGGNTGELFF. The CDR3 coding sequence is TGTGCCAGCTACAAGGGGGGAAACACCGGGGAGCTGTTTTTT. This rearrangement joins TRBV28 to TRBJ2-2; TRBD1 or TRBD2 may be the D gene (6 bases each). Germline loops: CDR1 MDHEN, CDR2 SYDVKM. Trimming pared 8 bases from V and 2 bases from J, leaving 12 bases between. This CDR3 comprises 14 residues. The full variable domain, rest sourced from reference TRBV28 and TRBJ2-2, is DVKVTQSSRYLVKRTGEKVFLECVQDMDHENMFWYRQDPGLGLRLIYFSYDVKMKEKGDIPEGYSVSREKKERFSLILESASTNQTSMYLCASYKGGNTGELFFGEGSRLTVL.

There are many counts of this clonotype. The chain joins TRBV11-2 to TRBJ2-5; possibly TRBD2 for D (6 bases). This CDR3 contains 17 residues. Trimming removed 0 bases at V and 3 bases at J, with 17 bases between. Per germline, CDR1 SGHAT and CDR2 FQNNGV. This CDR3 reads CASSLDGVLAEEETQYF. The CDR3 coding sequence is TGTGCCAGCAGCTTAGATGGGGTACTAGCAGAAGAAGAGACCCAGTACTTC. The whole variable domain, remainder taken from reference TRBV11-2 and TRBJ2-5, is EAGVAQSPRYKIIEKRQSVAFWCNPISGHATLYWYQQILGQGPKLLIQFQNNGVVDDSQLPKDRFSAERLKGVDSTLKIQPAKLEDSAVYLCASSLDGVLAEEETQYFGPGTRLLVL.

This clonotype has only a few counts. The chain has TRBV3-1 and TRBJ2-1, with 9 bases fitting TRBD2. CDR3 length: 19 residues. Germline values: CDR1 LGHDT, CDR2 YNNKEL (reference sequence). V was pared by 10 bases and J by 2 bases, with 21 bases of the junction left unmatched. This CDR3 reads CAKTPYSGSQTVAYNEQFF. The CDR3 DNA reads as TGTGCCAAAACCCCCTATAGCGGGAGTCAAACGGTAGCCTACAATGAGCAGTTCTTC.

The rearrangement uses TRBV5-1 and TRBJ2-1; D uncertain. CDR1 is SGHRS, CDR2 YFSETQ, per germline. The CDR3 spans 16 residues. The V and J ends lost 0 bases and 1 base respectively, with 11 bases between them. CDR3 protein: CASSLVPVGSYNEQFF. The CDR3 coding sequence is TGCGCCAGCAGCTTGGTTCCCGTTGGGTCCTACAATGAGCAGTTCTTC.

The J gene is TRBJ2-5, the V gene TRBV10-3; no clear D. V was cut by 3 bases and J by 12 bases, with 20 bases left in between. This CDR3 spans 14 amino acids. CDR1 ENHRY and CDR2 SYGVKD come from the germline V gene. The CDR3 spells CAISDTGKASAKYF. The CDR3 DNA reads TGTGCCATCAGTGATACTGGAAAAGCGAGCGCCAAGTACTTC.

In its sample, this clonotype was seen many times. The J gene is TRBJ2-7, the V gene TRBV2; D possibly matches TRBD1 or TRBD2 (5 bases each). V lost 4 bases and J lost 0, with 13 bases in between. The CDR3 runs to 15 residues. Germline CDR1 reads SNHLY; CDR2 reads FYNNEI. The CDR3 here is CASSVGTASSYEQYF. CDR3 DNA: TGTGCCAGCAGTGTCGGGACGGCTAGCTCCTACGAGCAGTACTTC.

The V and J genes are TRBV2 and TRBJ2-2; D unresolved. There are 13 residues in the CDR3. Deletions cut 7 bases from V and 0 bases from J, with 6 bases between. Germline V gene lookup returns CDR1 SNHLY and CDR2 FYNNEI. The CDR3 is CASTLANTGELFF. CDR3 nucleotide sequence: TGTGCCAGCACCCTCGCGAACACCGGGGAGCTGTTTTTT.

The table lists this clonotype with many counts. The rearrangement uses TRBV9 and TRBJ2-5; 7 bases are a match to TRBD2. In germline, CDR1 is SGDLS, CDR2 YYNGEE. The CDR3 is 14 residues long. V was clipped by 1 base and J by 4 bases; unmatched bases: 4. The CDR3 protein is CASSVSWGGETQYF. CDR3 nucleotides: TGTGCCAGCAGCGTATCGTGGGGGGGAGAGACCCAGTACTTC.

The rearrangement joins TRBV20-1 to TRBJ2-5; TRBD2 matches 9 bases. V shed 0 bases, J shed 0 bases, and the junction held 2 bases outside the gene matches. The length of the CDR3 is 15 residues. CDR1 and CDR2 from the germline V gene are DFQATT and SNEGSKA (reference sequence). The CDR3 DNA reads TGCAGTGCTAGAGATAGCGGGAGCAACCAAGAGACCCAGTACTTC. Encoded protein: CSARDSGSNQETQYF.

The V and J genes are TRBV27 and TRBJ1-6; TRBD1 agrees at 9 bases. After removal of 6 bases from V and 7 bases from J, the junction contained 4 bases not matched to a gene. CDR1 and CDR2 from the germline V gene are MNHEY and SMNVEV (reference sequence). CDR3 length: 14 amino acids. The chain's CDR3 is CASRQGAGNSPLHF. CDR3 bases: TGTGCCAGCAGACAGGGGGCAGGGAATTCACCCCTCCACTTT.

The chain links TRBV19 to TRBJ2-2, with D perhaps being TRBD1 or TRBD2 (5 bases each). The V gene lost 2 bases and the J gene lost 4 bases, with 14 bases spanning the gap. Germline CDR1 reads LNHDA; CDR2 reads SQIVND (reference sequence). The CDR3 sequence is 16 residues long. The CDR3 loop is CASSIMAGTSTGELFF. As DNA, the CDR3 is TGTGCCAGTAGTATAATGGCAGGGACGAGCACCGGGGAGCTGTTTTTT.

This clonotype was observed a few times. J is TRBJ2-7 and V is TRBV5-1; D tentatively reads TRBD1 or TRBD2 (5 bases each). CDR3 length equals 13 residues. Germline V gene data show CDR1 as SGHRS and CDR2 as YFSETQ. Trimming left V 5 bases short and J 2 bases short, with 11 bases between. The CDR3 region is CASSLGRAYEQYF. The CDR3 DNA reads as TGCGCCAGCAGTCTGGGACGCGCCTACGAGCAGTACTTC.

This clonotype was counted only a few times. The rearrangement joins TRBV5-5 to TRBJ1-1; D unclear. This CDR3 contains 15 residues. CDR1 is SGHKS and CDR2 is YYEKEE in the germline V gene (reference sequence). The V and J ends lost 2 bases and 3 bases respectively, with 14 bases between them. The CDR3 sequence: CASSFAVRTDTEAFF. CDR3 nucleotides: TGTGCCAGCAGCTTCGCGGTTAGGACGGACACTGAAGCTTTCTTT.

This sequence joins TRBV9 and TRBJ2-1; 9 bases line up with TRBD2. Trimming removed 0 bases from V and 5 bases from J; junction bases left unmatched: 12. The germline V gene encodes CDR1 SGDLS and CDR2 YYNGEE. The CDR3 has 18 amino acids. Written as DNA, the CDR3 is TGTGCCAGCAGCGTAGCGGGGGGGGGTAGCGGGAGCGACAATGAGCAGTTCTTC. This codes for CASSVAGGGSGSDNEQFF. The variable domain in full, with the rest retrieved from reference TRBV9 and TRBJ2-1, is DSGVTQTPKHLITATGQRVTLRCSPRSGDLSVYWYQQSLDQGLQFLIQYYNGEERAKGNILERFSAQQFPDLHSELNLSSLELGDSALYFCASSVAGGGSGSDNEQFFGPGTRLTVL.

This clonotype has just a few counts. The chain joins TRBV27 to TRBJ1-1, with D unresolved. CDR3 length equals 18 residues. Deletions cut 7 bases from V and 3 bases from J, with 27 bases between. Germline CDR1 and CDR2: MNHEY and SMNVEV (reference sequence). The CDR3 spells CASIPGSPKFWEDTEAFF. The DNA of the CDR3 is TGTGCCAGCATCCCGGGGTCGCCTAAATTCTGGGAGGACACTGAAGCTTTCTTT.

The chain combines TRBV7-3 with TRBJ2-1; weak D call: TRBD2 (6 bases). With 5 bases removed from V and 3 bases from J, the gap between germline ends came to 11 bases. In germline, CDR1 is SGHTA, CDR2 FQGTGA. This CDR3 has 14 amino acids. The CDR3 spells CASSKGLLYNEQFF. CDR3 coding DNA: TGTGCCAGCAGCAAGGGACTTCTCTACAATGAGCAGTTCTTC.

This sequence joins TRBV6-2 or TRBV6-3 and TRBJ2-1, with D possibly TRBD2 on 5 matching bases. The CDR3 sequence is 13 residues long. V was trimmed by 6 bases and J by 8 bases, leaving 14 bases between them. Germline lookup yields CDR1 MNHEY and CDR2 SVGEGT. CDR3 sequence reads: CASREVHRDEQFF. CDR3 nucleotide sequence: TGTGCCAGCAGGGAGGTCCATAGGGATGAGCAGTTCTTC.

The V gene is TRBV7-6, the J gene TRBJ2-1; TRBD2 matches at 7 bases. Trimming cost V 0 bases and J 9 bases; bases outside gene matches: 8. Germline V CDR1 and CDR2: SGHVS, FNYEAQ. The CDR3 extends over 15 amino acids. The CDR3 DNA reads TGTGCCAGCAGCTTAGCCGCGGGAGAATGGAGTGAGCAGTTCTTC. It codes for CASSLAAGEWSEQFF.

This clonotype was recorded a few times. V is TRBV12-3 or TRBV12-4 and J is TRBJ2-2; TRBD2 might be the D (5 bases). The CDR3 is made up of 15 amino acids. V was pared by 4 bases and J by 7 bases, with 16 bases between. The CDR3 here is CASSSGRGRNGELFF. CDR3 DNA sequence: TGTGCCAGCAGTTCTGGACGGGGTCGTAACGGGGAGCTGTTTTTT.

Only a few counts were recorded for this clonotype. The chain joins TRBV18 to TRBJ2-2; no definite D call. Trimming removed 2 bases from V and 2 bases from J, with 12 bases in between. This CDR3 is built from 16 residues. CDR1 KGHSH and CDR2 LQKENI come from the germline V gene. The CDR3 is CASSPRSTVNTGELFF. For the CDR3, the DNA is TGTGCCAGCTCACCAAGGAGTACCGTAAACACCGGGGAGCTGTTTTTT. The full variable domain, in which reference TRBV18 and TRBJ2-2 provide the parts outside the CDR3, is NAGVMQNPRHLVRRRGQEARLRCSPMKGHSHVYWYRQLPEEGLKFMVYLQKENIIDESGMPKERFSAEFPKEGPSILRIQQVVRGDSAAYFCASSPRSTVNTGELFFGEGSRLTVL.

This clonotype was recorded at least ten times. The chain is built from TRBV3-1 and TRBJ2-1; 13 nucleotides agree with TRBD2. The CDR3 covers 16 residues. The ends lost 4 bases at V and 5 bases at J; junction bases unmatched: 5. CDR1 is LGHDT and CDR2 is YNNKEL in the germline V gene (reference sequence). CDR3 amino acids: CASSRTSGSNNNEQFF. CDR3 nucleotides: TGTGCCAGCAGCCGGACTAGCGGGAGTAATAACAATGAGCAGTTCTTC.

The table lists this clonotype with many counts. The V gene is TRBV6-1, the J gene TRBJ1-5, with D perhaps matching TRBD1 (5 bases). The V gene lost 5 bases and the J gene lost 0 bases, with 14 bases spanning the gap. This CDR3 spans 16 amino acids. From germline, CDR1 is MNHNS and CDR2 SASEGT. The CDR3 region is CASSYLAGLSNQPQHF. In DNA, the CDR3 is TGTGCCAGCAGTTATCTAGCAGGGCTTAGCAATCAGCCCCAGCATTTT.

This clonotype was observed many times. The chain employs TRBV3-1 and TRBJ2-7; D is undetermined. Germline V gene lookup returns CDR1 LGHDT and CDR2 YNNKEL (reference sequence). The V and J ends lost 3 bases and 2 bases respectively, with 5 bases between them. CDR3 length: 12 residues. The CDR3 is CASSQGTYEQYF. The CDR3, as DNA: TGTGCCAGCAGCCAGGGGACCTACGAGCAGTACTTC.

The chain joins TRBV24-1 to TRBJ2-6; 7 nucleotides align to TRBD2. The V gene's germline CDR1 is KGHDR and CDR2 SFDVKD. With 0 bases clipped from V and 0 bases from J, the junction kept 13 bases outside the gene matches. This CDR3 is 21 amino acids long. In DNA form, the CDR3 reads TGTGCCACCAGTGATTTGCATGGGCGGGAGAAACGCATCTCTGGGGCCAACGTCCTGACTTTC. As protein: CATSDLHGREKRISGANVLTF.

The chain uses TRBV27 and TRBJ2-7, with 10 bases that match TRBD2. The CDR3 is 16 amino acids. With V trimmed by 3 bases and J by 4 bases, 9 bases remained unmatched. Germline V lookup: CDR1 MNHEY, CDR2 SMNVEV (reference sequence). The CDR3 nucleotides read TGTGCCAGCAGTTTTGTGGCTAGCGGGAGCGCTTACGAGCAGTACTTC. Translating it yields CASSFVASGSAYEQYF.

This clonotype was counted at least ten times. The genes are TRBV12-3 or TRBV12-4 and TRBJ2-7, with 9 nucleotides matching TRBD2. Unmatched junction bases numbered 1, after V lost 3 bases and J lost 4 bases. This CDR3 has 13 amino acids. The chain's CDR3 is CASSFAGGYEQYF. The CDR3 coding sequence is TGTGCCAGCAGTTTTGCGGGAGGGTACGAGCAGTACTTC.

The rearrangement uses TRBV20-1 and TRBJ2-7, with 11 bases fitting TRBD2. Trimming removed 0 bases from V and 3 bases from J; junction bases left unmatched: 7. Germline lookup yields CDR1 DFQATT and CDR2 SNEGSKA (reference sequence). CDR3 length equals 16 residues. The CDR3 bases are TGCAGTGCTAGAGAACCTAATAGCGGGAGGGGCTACGAGCAGTACTTC. It yields the protein CSAREPNSGRGYEQYF.

A few counts support this clonotype. V and J are TRBV10-3 and TRBJ1-5; 9 nucleotides align to TRBD1. The germline CDR1 and CDR2 sequences are ENHRY and SYGVKD. The CDR3 consists of 15 residues. V lost 6 bases to trimming and J lost 7 bases; unmatched junction nucleotides: 10. CDR3 sequence reads: CAISEDRGRGQPQHF. CDR3 nucleotides: TGTGCCATCAGCGAGGACAGGGGCAGAGGACAGCCCCAGCATTTT.